These 11 T cell receptor beta chains were all obtained from the same sample, sequenced in a study of T cell changes during pregnancy in multiple sclerosis. Sequencing used immunoSEQ multiplex PCR; TCRdb keeps in-frame clones, though not all of them. The profile shows some 30,000 clones, about nine tenths of them singletons. Material: CD8+ T cells from peripheral blood mononuclear cells, obtained in the second trimester of pregnancy. The receptor set was obtained from a female donor with multiple sclerosis, enrolled in a pregnancy study.

The gene calls are TRBV19 and TRBJ1-1; perhaps TRBD1 as D (6 bases). With 1 base removed from V and 1 base from J, the gap between germline ends came to 7 bases. The CDR3 length is 14 residues. CDR1 is LNHDA and CDR2 is SQIVND in the germline V gene (reference sequence). The CDR3 sequence: CASSIGRGNTEAFF. The DNA of the CDR3 is TGTGCCAGTAGTATAGGCAGGGGGAACACTGAAGCTTTCTTT. The variable domain in full, with the rest retrieved from reference TRBV19 and TRBJ1-1, is DGGITQSPKYLFRKEGQNVTLSCEQNLNHDAMYWYRQDPGQGLRLIYYSQIVNDFQKGDIAEGYSVSREKKESFPLTVTSAQKNPTAFYLCASSIGRGNTEAFFGQGTRLTVV.

The J gene is TRBJ2-5, the V gene TRBV7-2; D possibly corresponds to TRBD2 (5 bases). Near its end, the DNA agrees better with TRBJ2-7, so the J call may be wrong. The CDR3 spans 14 residues. Germline V gene data show CDR1 as SGHTA and CDR2 as FQGNSA. The CDR3 nucleotides read TGTGCCAGCAGCTTCCCTAGCCTCTCCTACGAGCAGTACTTC. Translation: CASSFPSLSYEQYF.

The chain couples TRBV16 to TRBJ2-1; D call uncertain. The CDR3 contains 11 residues. Germline V CDR1 and CDR2: KGHSY, FQNENV. Trimming pared 6 bases from V and 4 bases from J, leaving 4 bases between. The CDR3 DNA is TGTGCCAGCAGTCGGTACAATGAGCAGTTCTTC. It specifies CASSRYNEQFF. Using reference TRBV16 and TRBJ2-1 for the parts outside the CDR3, the full variable domain is GEEVAQTPKHLVRGEGQKAKLYCAPIKGHSYVFWYQQVLKNEFKFLISFQNENVFDETGMPKERFSAKCLPNSPCSLEIQATKLEDSAVYFCASSRYNEQFFGPGTRLTVL.

The chain has TRBV11-2 and TRBJ2-1; 7 bases are a match to TRBD2. Trimming took 2 bases from V and 7 from J; bases not matched to a gene: 8. Looked up from germline, CDR1 is SGHAT and CDR2 is FQNNGV. This CDR3 spans 15 amino acids. The CDR3 spells CASSLIGGSGNEQFF. The CDR3 nucleotides read TGTGCCAGCAGCTTAATAGGCGGGAGTGGTAATGAGCAGTTCTTC. Looking up the rest from reference TRBV11-2 and TRBJ2-1 gives the full variable domain: EAGVAQSPRYKIIEKRQSVAFWCNPISGHATLYWYQQILGQGPKLLIQFQNNGVVDDSQLPKDRFSAERLKGVDSTLKIQPAKLEDSAVYLCASSLIGGSGNEQFFGPGTRLTVL.

The chain has TRBV19 and TRBJ2-1; the D gene is possibly TRBD1 (6 bases). V shed 1 base and J shed 5 bases, with 9 bases lying between them. The CDR3 is 14 amino acids. In germline, CDR1 is LNHDA, CDR2 SQIVND (reference sequence). The CDR3 protein is CASSIGGQHNEQFF. In DNA, the CDR3 is TGTGCCAGTAGTATAGGGGGACAACACAATGAGCAGTTCTTC.

The gene calls are TRBV28 and TRBJ2-6; TRBD2 might be the D (6 bases). The CDR3 covers 18 residues. The V gene's germline CDR1 is MDHEN and CDR2 SYDVKM. Deletions cut 5 bases from V and 1 base from J, with 18 bases between. In DNA form, the CDR3 reads TGTGCCAGCAGTCTGACGGGACTGTTTTCTTCTGGGGCCAACGTCCTGACTTTC. This codes for CASSLTGLFSSGANVLTF.

The chain couples TRBV7-6 to TRBJ2-3; D may be TRBD2 (6 bases). V lost 5 bases, J lost 5 bases, and 14 bases lay in between. The CDR3 has 14 amino acids. CDR1 and CDR2 (germline): SGHVS, FNYEAQ. CDR3 in amino acids: CASSLPTSLDTQYF. The CDR3 DNA is TGTGCCAGCAGCCTACCGACTAGTCTAGATACGCAGTATTTT.

In its sample, this clone was seen once. The CDR3 DNA sequence: TGCGCCAGCAGCCCGACAGAGATTGGTGAAAAACTGTTTTTT. Protein sequence: CASSPTEIGEKLFF. The chain combines TRBV4-1 with TRBJ1-4; a possible D gene is TRBD1 (5 bases). Germline CDR1 reads MGHRA; CDR2 reads YSYEKL. The CDR3 is made up of 14 amino acids. The V end lost 4 bases, the J end lost 7 bases, and 13 bases lay between the germline ends.

The chain recombines TRBV25-1 with TRBJ1-2, with D perhaps TRBD1 (6 bases). This CDR3 region has 14 residues. Trimming cost V 9 bases and J 0 bases, with 14 bases left between them. From germline, CDR1 is MGHDK and CDR2 SYGVNS. CDR3 region: CASRMGDTNYGYTF. The CDR3 region has the DNA TGTGCCAGTAGGATGGGGGACACTAACTATGGCTACACCTTC.

The rearrangement joins TRBV19 to TRBJ2-7, with D maybe TRBD2 (6 bases). Trimming left V 3 bases short and J 2 bases short, with 14 bases between. Germline V gives CDR1 LNHDA, CDR2 SQIVND (reference sequence). The CDR3 consists of 15 residues. DNA for the CDR3: TGTGCCAGTAGTATTAAGCCGGCGGGACCCTACGAGCAGTACTTC. Translated, it gives CASSIKPAGPYEQYF.

This clone showed up just once. The gene calls are TRBV9 and TRBJ2-1; 9 bases agree with TRBD2. The CDR3 length is 17 residues. Germline lookup yields CDR1 SGDLS and CDR2 YYNGEE. V trimming: 0 bases; J trimming: 0 bases; junction bases outside the gene matches: 4. The CDR3 loop reads CASSVESGGSSYNEQFF. The CDR3 DNA follows: TGTGCCAGCAGCGTAGAGAGCGGGGGGAGCTCCTACAATGAGCAGTTCTTC.